This T cell receptor beta chain was sequenced in a study of identical twins. Whole-study findings and limits: Fewer insertions marked abundant cord blood beta clonotypes; young adult naive trended weakly, memory not at all. For monozygotic twins, models underestimated out-of-frame TCR alpha sharing.

TCRdb used MiXCR to reprocess the 5' RACE reads, holding one entry per CDR3 protein. Here the sample spans hundreds of thousands of distinct CDR3 sequences, 7.5% being singletons. Trimming pared 7 bases from V and 3 bases from J, leaving 9 bases between. Germline assignment: CDR1 SQVTM and CDR2 ANQGSEA. This CDR3 contains 11 residues. A word on this clonotype: The antigen remains unidentified.

These records were also assigned to another study, of yellow fever vaccine responses in identical twins.

V and J are TRBV29-1 and TRBJ1-1; D might be TRBD1 (5 bases). Specimen: CD8+ T cells sorted from blood. This sequence was found in a woman aged 18-29 years in good health. This chain's CDR3 is CSGRQYTEAFF. The CDR3, as DNA: TGCAGCGGCCGACAGTACACTGAAGCTTTCTTT.